The text below deals with one TCR beta chain. Its antigen is undetermined. The assay was immunoSEQ multiplex PCR, and TCRdb's table has in-frame clones only and misses some. The sample records 2.5 million or so clones, approximately 90% being singletons. The sample originates from a study of shared clonotypes between healthy human individuals. Findings and caveats of the study: Memory subsets generally showed lower estimated richness than naive subsets.

Losses at the gene ends were 4 bases for V and 8 bases for J; bases not matched to a gene: 10. The CDR3 is made up of 15 amino acids. Per germline, CDR1 KGHSH and CDR2 LQKENI. The receptor's source is a man younger than 30 in good health. The chain has TRBV18 and TRBJ1-4, with TRBD1 matching over 7 bases. The source material was naive CD4+ T cells sorted from blood. The subset was: CD45RA+ positively selected. The CDR3 protein is CASSQITGVEEKLFF. As DNA, the CDR3 is TGTGCCAGCTCACAAATCACAGGGGTGGAAGAAAAACTGTTTTTT.